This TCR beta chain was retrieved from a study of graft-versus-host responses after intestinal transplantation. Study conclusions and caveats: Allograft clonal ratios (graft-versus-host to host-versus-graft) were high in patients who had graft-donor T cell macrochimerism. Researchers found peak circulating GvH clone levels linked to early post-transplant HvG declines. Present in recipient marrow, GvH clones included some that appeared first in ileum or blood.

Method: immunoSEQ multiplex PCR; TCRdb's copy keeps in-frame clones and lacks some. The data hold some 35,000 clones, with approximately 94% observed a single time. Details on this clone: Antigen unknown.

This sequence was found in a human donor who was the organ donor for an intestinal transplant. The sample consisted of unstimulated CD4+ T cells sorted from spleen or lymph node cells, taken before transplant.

The CDR3 coding sequence is TGTGCCAGCAGCGTTACAGGGGTCGGGGCCAACGTCCTGACTTTC. It yields the protein CASSVTGVGANVLTF. The rearrangement links TRBV9 to TRBJ2-6, with 7 nucleotides matching TRBD1. The CDR3 contains 15 residues. Germline V gene data show CDR1 as SGDLS and CDR2 as YYNGEE. After removal of 2 bases from V and 4 bases from J, the junction contained 3 bases not matched to a gene.